This T cell receptor beta chain was sequenced for a study of T cell repertoires in cytomegalovirus infection. Study-wide results and limits: HLA-C-restricted CMV-specific TCR beta clonotypes prevailed in the ex vivo response.

This clonotype was detected only a few times. Antigen: not known. TCRdb ran MiXCR on the reads and lists one entry per CDR3 protein. The sample lists roughly 990,000 distinct CDR3 sequences; approximately 33% were seen once. Germline V gives CDR1 SGHVS, CDR2 FNYEAQ. This CDR3 region has 13 residues. Trimming took off 5 bases at V and 2 bases at J, with 10 bases between the two ends. This specimen consisted of cultured CD8+ T cells from PBMCs, obtained from culture after CMV antigen stimulation. The sequence was obtained from a human donor in good health (CMV status not recorded). Some clones in this sample may be carry-over from other donors' samples. The V and J genes are TRBV7-6 and TRBJ2-7; D ambiguous. The CDR3 protein is CASSPPGPYEQYV. CDR3 nucleotides: TGTGCCAGCAGCCCCCCCGGGCCCTACGAGCAGTACGTC.